This T cell receptor (beta chain) stems from a study of response to subunit inactivated influenza vaccine. General study results and limits: Few additional T cells are recruited per seasonal influenza vaccination, authors suggested.

J lost 4 bases, V lost 5 bases, and 3 bases had no gene match. CDR1 and CDR2 (germline): SEHNR, FQNEAQ (reference sequence). This CDR3 has 13 amino acids. Concerning this clonotype itself: The antigen is undetermined.

Each CDR3 protein gets one entry after TCRdb re-called the RT-PCR reads with MiXCR. The table has around 520,000 distinct CDR3 sequences, over 25% seen once. The chain uses TRBV7-9 and TRBJ2-5, with 8 bases matching TRBD1. This TCR came from a man in his fifties who received an inactivated influenza vaccine. Sequencing was performed on CD4+ T cells sorted from PBMCs, taken 4 to 6 days after vaccination. CDR3 protein: CASSQTGVETQYF. In DNA form, the CDR3 reads TGTGCCAGCAGCCAGACAGGGGTAGAGACCCAGTACTTC.